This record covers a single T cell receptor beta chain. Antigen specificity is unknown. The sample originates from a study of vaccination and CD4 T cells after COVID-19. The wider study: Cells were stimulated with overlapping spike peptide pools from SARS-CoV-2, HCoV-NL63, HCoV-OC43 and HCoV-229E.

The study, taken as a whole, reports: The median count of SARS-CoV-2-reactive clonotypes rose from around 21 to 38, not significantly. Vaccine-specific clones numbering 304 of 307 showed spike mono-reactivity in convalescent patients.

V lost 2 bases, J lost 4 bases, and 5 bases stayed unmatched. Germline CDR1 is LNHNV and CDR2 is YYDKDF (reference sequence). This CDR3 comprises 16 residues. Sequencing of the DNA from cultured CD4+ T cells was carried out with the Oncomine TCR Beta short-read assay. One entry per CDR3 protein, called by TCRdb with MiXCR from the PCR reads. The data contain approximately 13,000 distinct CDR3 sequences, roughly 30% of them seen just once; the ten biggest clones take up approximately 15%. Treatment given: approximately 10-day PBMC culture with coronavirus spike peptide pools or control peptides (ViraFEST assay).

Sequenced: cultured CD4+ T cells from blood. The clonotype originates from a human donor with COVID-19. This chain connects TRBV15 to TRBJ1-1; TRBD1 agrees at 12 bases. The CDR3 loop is CATSRPGQGAGTEAFF. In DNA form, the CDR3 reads TGTGCCACCAGCAGACCGGGACAGGGGGCGGGCACTGAAGCTTTCTTT.